A single sample gave rise to the 20 T cell receptor beta chains below, sequenced in a study of shared clonotypes between healthy human individuals. TCRdb keeps only in-frame clones here, not all; method: immunoSEQ multiplex PCR. This sample has millions of clones, with around nine tenths found just once. The sample consisted of naive CD4+ T cells sorted from blood. As to subset: CD45RA+ positively selected. These receptors originate from a man between 18 and 29 years old in good health.

The chain links TRBV18 to TRBJ1-3, with D perhaps matching TRBD1 (5 bases). V was clipped by 4 bases and J by 0 bases, with 16 bases between them. CDR3 length: 17 amino acids. Germline CDR1 and CDR2: KGHSH and LQKENI. The CDR3 DNA follows: TGTGCCAGCTCACTTCGGGACCAGCCGGGCTCTGGAAACACCATATATTTT. It is translated as CASSLRDQPGSGNTIYF.

The V call is TRBV7-6, the J call TRBJ2-7, with 8 bases identical to TRBD2. This CDR3 contains 15 residues. CDR1 is SGHVS and CDR2 is FNYEAQ in the germline V gene. J gave up 5 bases and V 0 bases, and 6 bases lay outside the gene matches. The CDR3 nucleotides read TGTGCCAGCAGCTTAGCGGCGGGAGGCCAGGACGAGCAGTACTTC. This translates into CASSLAAGGQDEQYF.

V gene TRBV6-1 combines with J gene TRBJ1-5, with D possibly being TRBD1 (5 bases). The CDR3 has 14 amino acids. Germline CDR1 is MNHNS and CDR2 is SASEGT. Trimming pared 7 bases from V and 0 bases from J, leaving 10 bases between. The CDR3 bases are TGTGCCAGCATCACCGACAGTAGCAATCAGCCCCAGCATTTT. This codes for CASITDSSNQPQHF.

The chain recombines TRBV6-1 with TRBJ1-1; possible D gene TRBD1, 5 bases. V lost 8 bases and J lost 11, with 15 bases in between. Looked up from germline, CDR1 is MNHNS and CDR2 is SASEGT. The CDR3 contains 11 residues. The CDR3 loop reads CASGDLLSAFF. The CDR3 nucleotides read TGTGCCAGCGGGGACCTCCTGAGTGCTTTCTTT.

The chain links TRBV2 to TRBJ1-2; TRBD1 aligns across 10 bases. The CDR3 runs 15 residues. Trimming at V came to 4 bases and at J to 6 bases, leaving 8 bases not matched to a gene. CDR1 is SNHLY, CDR2 FYNNEI, per germline. The CDR3 region is CASSVLTGGVDGYTF. The CDR3 DNA sequence: TGTGCCAGCAGTGTGCTGACAGGGGGCGTGGATGGCTACACCTTC.

This clone was found a few times. The V and J genes are TRBV6-5 and TRBJ1-6; D is uncertain. The CDR3 runs to 12 residues. Germline-derived CDR1 and CDR2 are MNHEY and SVGAGI. V shed 10 bases and J shed 0 bases, with 4 bases lying between them. The CDR3 DNA reads as TGTGCCACAAGCTCCTATAATTCACCCCTCCACTTT. Its translation is CATSSYNSPLHF.

The chain uses TRBV5-1 and TRBJ2-7; 10 bases are shared with TRBD1. Germline assignment: CDR1 SGHRS and CDR2 YFSETQ. After removal of 3 bases from V and 4 bases from J, the junction contained 4 bases not matched to a gene. The length of the CDR3 is 14 residues. CDR3 coding DNA: TGCGCCAGCAGCTCGCCGGACAGGGGGTACGAGCAGTACTTC. Protein sequence: CASSSPDRGYEQYF.

This chain uses TRBV27 with TRBJ2-1; possible D gene TRBD2, 5 bases. The CDR3 contains 15 residues. V was shortened by 3 bases and J by 7 bases, with 16 bases between the two germline ends. The germline gives CDR1 MNHEY, CDR2 SMNVEV (reference sequence). The CDR3 reads CASSFEGPGWNEQFF. The DNA for the CDR3 is TGTGCCAGCAGTTTTGAAGGGCCGGGGTGGAATGAGCAGTTCTTC.

Comments on this clone: The junction does not match germline at one end; this may be a read error. Other DNA sequences in this specimen translate into the identical CDR3. The chain employs TRBV28 and TRBJ1-5; 7 bases are shared with TRBD1. Germline CDR1 and CDR2: MDHEN and SYDVKM. The CDR3 length is 14 residues. CDR3 sequence (DNA): TGCGCCAGCAGTCCGGGACAGCCCAATCAGCCCCAGCATTTT. Protein: CASSPGQPNQPQHF.

This clone was seen a few times. This same CDR3 is encoded by further DNA sequences in the sample. The chain recombines TRBV5-1 with TRBJ1-5, with a possible D match to TRBD1 (5 bases). Germline V gene sequence: CDR1 SGHRS, CDR2 YFSETQ. CDR3 size: 14 residues. V was pared by 4 bases and J by 3 bases, with 11 bases between. The CDR3 region has the DNA TGCGCCAGCAGCCCCGACAGTCCCAATCAGCCCCAGCATTTT. Translated: CASSPDSPNQPQHF.

This clone was found a few times. The J gene is TRBJ1-5, the V gene TRBV29-1; perhaps TRBD1 as D (5 bases). The germline V gene has CDR1 SQVTM and CDR2 ANQGSEA. This CDR3 is built from 13 residues. Deletions cut 4 bases from V and 2 bases from J, with 9 bases between. The chain's CDR3 is CSVAGDGNQPQHF. CDR3 bases: TGCAGCGTTGCGGGGGACGGCAATCAGCCCCAGCATTTT.

The rearrangement joins TRBV28 to TRBJ1-3; no definite D call. Trimming cost V 5 bases and J 0 bases, with 14 bases left between them. Germline CDR1 MDHEN, CDR2 SYDVKM. This CDR3 comprises 16 residues. In DNA, the CDR3 is TGTGCCAGCAGTCTCACTGAAACTAACTCTGGAAACACCATATATTTT. Its protein is CASSLTETNSGNTIYF.

Concerning this clone itself: Other DNA sequences within the sample encode an identical CDR3. The V and J genes are TRBV18 and TRBJ1-6; D uncertain. This CDR3 is 13 amino acids long. Trimming took off 3 bases at V and 5 bases at J, with 5 bases between the two ends. Germline loops: CDR1 KGHSH, CDR2 LQKENI. CDR3 nucleotides: TGTGCCAGCTCACCCCTAGATAATTCACCCCTCCACTTT. Its protein is CASSPLDNSPLHF. The variable domain in full, completed from reference TRBV18 and TRBJ1-6, reads NAGVMQNPRHLVRRRGQEARLRCSPMKGHSHVYWYRQLPEEGLKFMVYLQKENIIDESGMPKERFSAEFPKEGPSILRIQQVVRGDSAAYFCASSPLDNSPLHFGNGTRLTVT.

The chain joins TRBV30 to TRBJ1-1; a weak D match, TRBD1 (5 bases). From germline, CDR1 is GTSNPN and CDR2 SVGIG (reference sequence). This CDR3 comprises 13 residues. V lost 6 bases and J lost 1, with 12 bases in between. The CDR3 sequence: CACHRGGNTEAFF. The CDR3 DNA sequence: TGTGCCTGTCATCGGGGGGGGAACACTGAAGCTTTCTTT.

J is TRBJ2-7 and V is TRBV6-5; D gene unclear. The germline V and J ends were trimmed by 5 bases and 3 bases, with 14 bases remaining between them. CDR1 MNHEY and CDR2 SVGAGI come from the germline V gene. CDR3 length: 14 residues. CDR3 DNA sequence: TGTGCCAGCAGTGATCGCCCCTGGGGCTACGAGCAGTACTTC. The encoded protein is CASSDRPWGYEQYF.

This clone was found once. Other DNA sequences from this sample encode an identical CDR3 as well. The chain recombines TRBV9 with TRBJ1-3; D unresolved. Trimming left V 0 bases short and J 0 bases short, with 7 bases between. The length of the CDR3 is 15 residues. CDR1 is SGDLS, CDR2 YYNGEE, per germline. CDR3 in DNA: TGTGCCAGCAGCGTAGGAGGAAACTCTGGAAACACCATATATTTT. This gives the protein CASSVGGNSGNTIYF.

The V call is TRBV4-3, the J call TRBJ2-3, with 9 bases fitting TRBD2. There are 16 residues in the CDR3. Trimming took 1 base from V and 2 from J; bases not matched to a gene: 4. Germline V gene sequence: CDR1 LGHNA, CDR2 YSLEER. CDR3 sequence reads: CASSQGTSGLTDTQYF. The DNA of the CDR3 is TGCGCCAGCAGCCAAGGCACTAGCGGGCTCACAGATACGCAGTATTTT.

As concerns this clone: Different DNA sequences within this sample yield the same CDR3. The V gene is TRBV9, the J gene TRBJ2-3; weak D call: TRBD1 (6 bases). V was shortened by 0 bases and J by 3 bases, with 8 bases between the two germline ends. Germline CDR1 SGDLS, CDR2 YYNGEE. The CDR3 consists of 14 residues. The CDR3 coding sequence is TGTGCCAGCAGCGTAGGGGGGCGTACAGATACGCAGTATTTT. Translation gives CASSVGGRTDTQYF.

This clone was detected only a few times. V and J are TRBV10-1 and TRBJ2-7; D may be TRBD1 or TRBD2 (5 bases each). The CDR3 sequence is 13 residues long. Per germline, CDR1 WNHNN and CDR2 SYGVQD (reference sequence). The V end lost 8 bases, the J end lost 6 bases, and 17 bases lay between the germline ends. This CDR3 reads CASGWDHISEQYF. DNA of the CDR3: TGCGCCAGCGGATGGGACCACATCTCCGAGCAGTACTTC.

The rearrangement links TRBV7-2 to TRBJ1-5, with D unclear. Germline V gene data show CDR1 as SGHTA and CDR2 as FQGNSA. The CDR3 contains 15 residues. Deletions cut 5 bases from V and 3 bases from J, with 14 bases between. CDR3 residues: CASSPDGRFNQPQHF. The DNA of the CDR3 is TGTGCCAGCAGCCCAGACGGACGCTTCAATCAGCCCCAGCATTTT. Together with reference TRBV7-2 and TRBJ1-5, the CDR3 gives the full variable domain: GAGVSQSPSNKVTEKGKDVELRCDPISGHTALYWYRQSLGQGLEFLIYFQGNSAPDKSGLPSDRFSAERTGGSVSTLTIQRTQQEDSAVYLCASSPDGRFNQPQHFGDGTRLSIL.